The 29 T cell receptor beta chains listed next were all sequenced from one sample in a study of T cell responses to AZD1222 COVID-19 vaccine. The protocol was immunoSEQ multiplex PCR, while the TCRdb copy is restricted to in-frame clones and leaves out a portion. The data show 90,000 to 130,000 clones, with 80% to 90% seen just once and roughly 14% held by the top ten. The specimen comprised peripheral blood, sampled 28 days after the second AZD1222 dose. All receptors derive from an adult who received the AZD1222 COVID-19 vaccine.

Only one count was recorded for this clone. This chain uses TRBV19 with TRBJ1-2; D is possibly TRBD1 (5 bases). With 1 base removed from V and 4 bases from J, the gap between germline ends came to 10 bases. The CDR3 spans 14 residues. Germline V gene sequence: CDR1 LNHDA, CDR2 SQIVND (reference sequence). CDR3: CASSIGGGLYGYTF. The CDR3 DNA sequence: TGTGCCAGTAGTATAGGGGGGGGACTCTATGGCTACACCTTC.

The chain carries TRBV5-1 and TRBJ1-4, with TRBD1 identical over 7 bases. After removal of 3 bases from V and 4 bases from J, the junction contained 3 bases not matched to a gene. CDR1 is SGHRS and CDR2 is YFSETQ in the germline V gene. The CDR3 consists of 14 residues. The CDR3 bases are TGCGCCAGCAGCTCGACAGGGAATAATGAAAAACTGTTTTTT. Translation: CASSSTGNNEKLFF.

The V gene is TRBV5-1, the J gene TRBJ2-1; 10 bases are shared with TRBD1. The V gene end was trimmed by 5 bases and the J gene end by 0 bases; junction bases not matched to a gene: 5. This CDR3 region has 16 residues. The germline CDR1 and CDR2 sequences are SGHRS and YFSETQ. The CDR3 region is CASSPGQGTSYNEQFF. The CDR3 DNA reads TGCGCCAGCAGTCCGGGACAGGGGACCTCCTACAATGAGCAGTTCTTC. The variable domain in full, with the rest retrieved from reference TRBV5-1 and TRBJ2-1, is KAGVTQTPRYLIKTRGQQVTLSCSPISGHRSVSWYQQTPGQGLQFLFEYFSETQRNKGNFPGRFSGRQFSNSRSEMNVSTLELGDSALYLCASSPGQGTSYNEQFFGPGTRLTVL.

The chain joins TRBV6-1 to TRBJ2-3, with unresolved D. Trimming shortened V by 5 bases and J by 4 bases, and 7 bases separated the two germline ends. CDR1 is MNHNS and CDR2 is SASEGT in the germline V gene. The CDR3 contains 12 residues. For the CDR3, the DNA is TGTGCCAGCAGTTATGGTCCAGATACGCAGTATTTT. Translated: CASSYGPDTQYF.

The CDR3 DNA reads as TGTGCCAGCAGCCCGGCGGGACAGGGGGTAGGACTCCATGAGCAGTTCTTC. Translated, it gives CASSPAGQGVGLHEQFF. The gene calls are TRBV5-5 and TRBJ2-1; TRBD1 matches 11 bases. V was clipped by 4 bases and J by 8 bases; unmatched bases: 14. CDR3 length equals 17 residues. CDR1 SGHKS and CDR2 YYEKEE come from the germline V gene (reference sequence).

The chain employs TRBV2 and TRBJ1-2, with TRBD1 matching over 8 bases. The germline V gene has CDR1 SNHLY and CDR2 FYNNEI. V dropped 4 bases and J dropped 5; count of bases not matched to a gene: 6. This CDR3 comprises 14 residues. DNA of the CDR3: TGTGCCAGCAGTGGGACAGGGTCGAGATATGGCTACACCTTC. Its protein product is CASSGTGSRYGYTF.

CDR3 nucleotide sequence: TGCGCCAGCAGCTCCGGGGCAGCCCCAACCTACGAGCAGTACTTC. This codes for CASSSGAAPTYEQYF. The genes are TRBV5-1 and TRBJ2-7, with D perhaps given as TRBD1 or TRBD2 (5 bases each). V lost 3 bases, J lost 2 bases, and 15 bases lay in between. The CDR3 covers 15 residues. The germline V gene has CDR1 SGHRS and CDR2 YFSETQ.

This sequence joins TRBV5-6 and TRBJ1-4; 9 bases map to TRBD1. In germline, CDR1 is SGHDT, CDR2 YYEEEE. The CDR3 is made up of 14 amino acids. V gave up 0 bases and J gave up 8 bases; unmatched junction bases: 2. CDR3 in amino acids: CASSLGDRDEKLFF. As DNA, the CDR3 is TGTGCCAGCAGCTTGGGGGACAGGGACGAAAAACTGTTTTTT.

This sequence joins TRBV30 and TRBJ1-2; the match to TRBD1 covers 9 bases. The CDR3 length is 12 residues. The ends lost 2 bases at V and 13 bases at J; junction bases unmatched: 8. Germline-derived CDR1 and CDR2 are GTSNPN and SVGIG (reference sequence). CDR3 in DNA: TGTGCCTGGAGTACCACCGGGACAGGGCCCACCTTC. Its translation: CAWSTTGTGPTF.

The count of this clone is one. J is TRBJ2-7 and V is TRBV5-1; possibly TRBD1 for D (6 bases). Trimming removed 0 bases at V and 5 bases at J, with 15 bases between. Germline V gene data show CDR1 as SGHRS and CDR2 as YFSETQ. CDR3 length: 15 residues. In nucleotides, the CDR3 is TGCGCCAGCAGCTTGGCAGGGGAGCCCTTTCACGAGCAGTACTTC. As protein: CASSLAGEPFHEQYF.

The V and J genes are TRBV5-1 and TRBJ2-5; the D gene could be TRBD1 or TRBD2 (6 bases each). The CDR3 loop spans 16 amino acids. Germline assignment: CDR1 SGHRS and CDR2 YFSETQ. The V gene lost 5 bases and the J gene lost 4 bases, with 21 bases spanning the gap. CDR3 coding DNA: TGCGCCAGCAGAGAAGACGGGGGCCCCCCGGGAGAGACCCAGTACTTC. It encodes CASREDGGPPGETQYF. Full variable domain (missing parts from reference TRBV5-1 and TRBJ2-5): KAGVTQTPRYLIKTRGQQVTLSCSPISGHRSVSWYQQTPGQGLQFLFEYFSETQRNKGNFPGRFSGRQFSNSRSEMNVSTLELGDSALYLCASREDGGPPGETQYFGPGTRLLVL.

The chain combines TRBV5-1 with TRBJ2-1; D call uncertain. This CDR3 has 13 residues. CDR1 is SGHRS, CDR2 YFSETQ, per germline. The ends were cut back, 3 bases at V and 4 bases at J, with 8 bases in the middle. In DNA, the CDR3 is TGCGCCAGCAGCTCGCCCGGGTACAATGAGCAGTTCTTC. This translates into CASSSPGYNEQFF.

The V call is TRBV10-3, the J call TRBJ1-5, with D possibly being TRBD1 (6 bases). The CDR3 loop spans 15 amino acids. Trimming removed 0 bases from V and 5 bases from J, with 11 bases in between. The germline CDR1 and CDR2 sequences are ENHRY and SYGVKD. CDR3 region: CAISESRAGDQPQHF. The CDR3 DNA reads as TGTGCCATCAGTGAGTCGAGGGCAGGGGATCAGCCCCAGCATTTT.

The chain carries TRBV6-5 and TRBJ1-6; 10 bases match TRBD1. V dropped 7 bases and J dropped 10; count of bases not matched to a gene: 7. Germline CDR1 and CDR2: MNHEY and SVGAGI. CDR3 size: 14 residues. CDR3 region: CASTRDRGLSPLHF. Here the CDR3 DNA reads TGTGCCAGCACTAGGGACAGGGGTCTCTCACCCCTCCACTTT.

The chain has TRBV29-1 and TRBJ1-1, with D unresolved. Trimming left V 6 bases short and J 6 bases short, with 17 bases between. CDR1 is SQVTM, CDR2 ANQGSEA, per germline. The length of the CDR3 is 13 residues. The CDR3 bases are TGCAGCGTCTACTCGCCGGAAGACCCTGAAGCTTTCTTT. Amino acid sequence: CSVYSPEDPEAFF.

J is TRBJ2-6 and V is TRBV7-8; D is unresolved. The CDR3 extends over 16 amino acids. The germline CDR1 and CDR2 sequences are SGHVS and FQNEAQ. Trimming left V 0 bases short and J 0 bases short, with 6 bases between. CDR3 sequence reads: CASSLAQFSGANVLTF. The CDR3 DNA sequence: TGTGCCAGCAGCTTAGCACAGTTCTCTGGGGCCAACGTCCTGACTTTC.

The gene calls are TRBV27 and TRBJ2-7; 10 bases map to TRBD1. The V gene end was trimmed by 5 bases and the J gene end by 2 bases; junction bases not matched to a gene: 9. There are 16 residues in the CDR3. CDR1 and CDR2 from the germline V gene are MNHEY and SMNVEV (reference sequence). The CDR3 DNA reads TGTGCCAGCAGTCCTGCCGGGACAGGGGCCCCCTACGAGCAGTACTTC. Encoded protein: CASSPAGTGAPYEQYF.

This clone was observed a single time. The J gene is TRBJ1-2, the V gene TRBV6-5; TRBD1 matches 10 bases. CDR3 size: 13 residues. J was trimmed by 8 bases and V by 7 bases; bases with no gene match: 7. Germline CDR1 MNHEY, CDR2 SVGAGI. The CDR3 loop reads CASTPGTGEGYTF. The CDR3 DNA sequence: TGTGCCAGCACTCCCGGGACAGGGGAAGGCTACACCTTC.

The chain has TRBV12-5 and TRBJ2-1; 9 bases map to TRBD1. CDR3 size: 14 residues. The germline V gene encodes CDR1 LGHNT and CDR2 FRNRAP. The J segment lost 5 bases and the V segment lost 1 base, leaving 0 bases of the junction unmatched. CDR3: CASGLGQGDNEQFF. The CDR3 DNA reads as TGTGCTAGTGGTTTGGGACAGGGGGACAATGAGCAGTTCTTC. The whole variable domain, filled in from reference TRBV12-5 and TRBJ2-1, reads DARVTQTPRHKVTEMGQEVTMRCQPILGHNTVFWYRQTMMQGLELLAYFRNRAPLDDSGMPKDRFSAEMPDATLATLKIQPSEPRDSAVYFCASGLGQGDNEQFFGPGTRLTVL.

CDR3 amino acids: CASSARWTGSGNTIYF. The CDR3 region has the DNA TGTGCCAGCAGCGCCCGCTGGACAGGCTCTGGAAACACCATATATTTT. The chain uses TRBV9 and TRBJ1-3, with TRBD1 matching 7 bases. V dropped 3 bases and J dropped 0; count of bases not matched to a gene: 6. The germline V gene encodes CDR1 SGDLS and CDR2 YYNGEE. There are 16 residues in the CDR3.

This chain links TRBV2 with TRBJ1-1; D uncertain. Germline V gene data show CDR1 as SNHLY and CDR2 as FYNNEI. The V gene lost 5 bases and the J gene lost 1 base, with 8 bases spanning the gap. The CDR3 runs 13 residues. Here the CDR3 reads CASSILPNTEAFF. DNA for the CDR3: TGTGCCAGCAGTATCTTGCCGAACACTGAAGCTTTCTTT.

In DNA form, the CDR3 reads TGTGCCAGCAGTACGACAGAAAACACTGAAGCTTTCTTT. Translation gives CASSTTENTEAFF. This chain connects TRBV6-5 to TRBJ1-1; tentative D call: TRBD1 (5 bases). Germline loops: CDR1 MNHEY, CDR2 SVGAGI. The CDR3 totals 13 residues. V gave up 5 bases and J gave up 2 bases, with 9 bases separating them.

This chain joins TRBV5-1 and TRBJ2-2, with a tentative D call TRBD1 (6 bases). The CDR3 covers 15 residues. Between the trimmed V and J ends, which lost 4 bases and 4 bases, there was a span of 14 bases. Germline CDR1 and CDR2: SGHRS and YFSETQ. DNA of the CDR3: TGCGCCAGCAGCGCTAGTGGCAGGGGCACCGGGGAGCTGTTTTTT. This encodes CASSASGRGTGELFF. The full variable domain, rest sourced from reference TRBV5-1 and TRBJ2-2, is KAGVTQTPRYLIKTRGQQVTLSCSPISGHRSVSWYQQTPGQGLQFLFEYFSETQRNKGNFPGRFSGRQFSNSRSEMNVSTLELGDSALYLCASSASGRGTGELFFGEGSRLTVL.

The genes are TRBV11-2 and TRBJ1-5, with D uncertain. The CDR3 is 14 residues long. Between the trimmed V and J ends, which lost 5 bases and 2 bases, there was a span of 10 bases. Germline lookup yields CDR1 SGHAT and CDR2 FQNNGV. The CDR3 DNA follows: TGTGCCAGCAGCCTGGACGGGGGCAATCAGCCCCAGCATTTT. Translating it yields CASSLDGGNQPQHF.

The chain joins TRBV5-1 to TRBJ1-2; no reliable D call. V lost 5 bases and J 1 base, leaving 12 bases between the germline ends. In germline, CDR1 is SGHRS, CDR2 YFSETQ. CDR3 length equals 14 residues. The CDR3 protein is CASRSDYLNYGYTF. The DNA for the CDR3 is TGCGCCAGCAGATCTGATTACCTTAACTATGGCTACACCTTC.

J is TRBJ2-7 and V is TRBV7-9, with 7 bases that match TRBD2. The V and J ends lost 2 bases and 3 bases, in that order; junction bases with no gene match: 7. CDR3 size: 15 residues. Germline CDR1 reads SEHNR; CDR2 reads FQNEAQ (reference sequence). DNA for the CDR3: TGTGCCAGCAGCTTATCTGGAGCGGGGCACTACGAGCAGTACTTC. Translated: CASSLSGAGHYEQYF.

The CDR3 nucleotides are TGTGCCAGCTCACCACGGTCGGGCATGAACACCGGGGAGCTGTTTTTT. Translating gives CASSPRSGMNTGELFF. V and J are TRBV18 and TRBJ2-2; D ambiguous. This CDR3 has 16 amino acids. The V gene lost 1 base and the J gene lost 1 base, with 10 bases spanning the gap. Germline CDR1 is KGHSH and CDR2 is LQKENI.

This clone was counted only a few times. This chain uses TRBV27 with TRBJ2-1; D call uncertain. The germline V gene has CDR1 MNHEY and CDR2 SMNVEV (reference sequence). With 6 bases removed from V and 0 bases from J, the gap between germline ends came to 12 bases. CDR3 length: 15 residues. DNA for the CDR3: TGTGCCAGCAGCCCCCCGACGAGCTCCTACAATGAGCAGTTCTTC. Amino acid sequence: CASSPPTSSYNEQFF.

The V call is TRBV6-5, the J call TRBJ2-5; D is uncertain. The CDR3 is made up of 15 amino acids. V gave up 3 bases and J gave up 2 bases, with 13 bases separating them. Germline CDR1 and CDR2: MNHEY and SVGAGI. The CDR3 region is CASSYGLGFQETQYF. In DNA form, the CDR3 reads TGTGCCAGCAGTTATGGGTTGGGCTTTCAAGAGACCCAGTACTTC.